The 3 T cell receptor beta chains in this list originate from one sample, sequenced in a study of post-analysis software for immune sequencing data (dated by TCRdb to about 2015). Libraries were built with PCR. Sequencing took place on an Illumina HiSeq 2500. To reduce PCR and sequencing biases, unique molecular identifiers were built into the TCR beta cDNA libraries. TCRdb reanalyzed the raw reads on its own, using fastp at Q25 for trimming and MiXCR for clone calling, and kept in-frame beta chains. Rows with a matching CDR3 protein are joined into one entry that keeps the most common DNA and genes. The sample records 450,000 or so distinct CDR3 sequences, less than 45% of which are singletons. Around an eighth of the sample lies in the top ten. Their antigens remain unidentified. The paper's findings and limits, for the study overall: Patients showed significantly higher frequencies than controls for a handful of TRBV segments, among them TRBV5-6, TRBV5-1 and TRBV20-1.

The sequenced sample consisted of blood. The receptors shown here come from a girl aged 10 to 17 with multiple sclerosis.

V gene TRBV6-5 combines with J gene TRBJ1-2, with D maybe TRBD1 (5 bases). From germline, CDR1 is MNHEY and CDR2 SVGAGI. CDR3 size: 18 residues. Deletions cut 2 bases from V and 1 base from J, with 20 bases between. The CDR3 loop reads CASSYSQGRRTLNYGYTF. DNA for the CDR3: TGTGCCAGCAGTTACAGTCAGGGACGGAGAACCCTTAACTATGGCTACACCTTC.

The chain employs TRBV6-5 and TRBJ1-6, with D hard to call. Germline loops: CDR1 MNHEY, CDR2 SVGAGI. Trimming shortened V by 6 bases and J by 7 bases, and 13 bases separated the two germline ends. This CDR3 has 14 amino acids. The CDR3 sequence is CASRYGNQNSPLHF. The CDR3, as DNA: TGTGCCAGCAGGTACGGGAACCAAAATTCACCCCTCCACTTT.

Written as DNA, the CDR3 is TGTGCCAGCAGCCCTGTGGAAGGGGTGGGCGAGCAGTACTTC. Translated, it gives CASSPVEGVGEQYF. The chain links TRBV3-1 to TRBJ2-5; tentatively, D is TRBD1 (5 bases). The J call may be incorrect, as the DNA end agrees better with TRBJ2-7. The CDR3 loop spans 14 amino acids. Per the germline V gene, CDR1 is LGHDT and CDR2 is YNNKEL (reference sequence).